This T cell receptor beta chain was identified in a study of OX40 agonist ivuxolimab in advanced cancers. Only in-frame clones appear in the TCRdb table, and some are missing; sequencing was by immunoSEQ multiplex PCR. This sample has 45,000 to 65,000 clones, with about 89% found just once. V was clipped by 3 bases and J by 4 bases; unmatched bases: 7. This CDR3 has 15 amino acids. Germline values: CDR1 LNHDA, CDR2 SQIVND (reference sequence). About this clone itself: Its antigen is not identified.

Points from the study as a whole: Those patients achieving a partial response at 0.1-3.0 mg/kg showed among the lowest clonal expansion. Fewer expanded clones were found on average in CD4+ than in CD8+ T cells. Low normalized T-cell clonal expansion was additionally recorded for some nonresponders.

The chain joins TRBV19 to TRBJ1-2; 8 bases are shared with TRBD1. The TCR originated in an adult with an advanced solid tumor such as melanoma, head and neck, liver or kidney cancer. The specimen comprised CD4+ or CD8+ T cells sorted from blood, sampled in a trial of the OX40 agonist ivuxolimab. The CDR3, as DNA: TGTGCCAGTAGTATTCGGGCAGGGGGCATCTATGGCTACACCTTC. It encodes CASSIRAGGIYGYTF.